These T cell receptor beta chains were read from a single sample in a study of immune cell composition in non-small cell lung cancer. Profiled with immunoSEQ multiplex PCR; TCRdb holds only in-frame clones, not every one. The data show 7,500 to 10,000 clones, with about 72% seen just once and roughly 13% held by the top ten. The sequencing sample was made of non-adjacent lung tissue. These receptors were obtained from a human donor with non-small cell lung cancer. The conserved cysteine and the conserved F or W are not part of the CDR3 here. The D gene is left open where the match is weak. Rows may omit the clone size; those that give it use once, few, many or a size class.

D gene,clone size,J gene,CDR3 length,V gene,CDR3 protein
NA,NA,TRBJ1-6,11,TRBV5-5,ASSWGANSPLH
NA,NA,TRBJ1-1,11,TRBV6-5,ASSPGTSFGAF
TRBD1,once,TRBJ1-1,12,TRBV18,ASSRDRSGPEAF
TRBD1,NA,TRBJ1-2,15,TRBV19,ASSMGDSQLMNYGYT
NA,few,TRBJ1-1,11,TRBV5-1,ASSRDGPTEAF
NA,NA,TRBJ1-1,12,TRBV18,ASSPDGLGSEAF
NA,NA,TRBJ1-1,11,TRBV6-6,ASSWGLNTEAF
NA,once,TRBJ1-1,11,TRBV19,ASKFGANTEAF
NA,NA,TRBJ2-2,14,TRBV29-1,SVGEAGQYLTGELF
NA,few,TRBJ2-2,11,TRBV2,ASSEVVGRELF
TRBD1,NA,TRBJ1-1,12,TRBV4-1,ASSHGQANTEAF
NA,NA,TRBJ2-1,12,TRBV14,ASNPLHSYNEQF
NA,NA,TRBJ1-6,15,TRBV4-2,ASSQAIRSSYNSPLH
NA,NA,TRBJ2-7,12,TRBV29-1,SVRTLKSPYEQY
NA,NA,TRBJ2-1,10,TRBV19,ASSLTRNEQF
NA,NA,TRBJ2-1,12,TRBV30,ASQAGWGDNEQF
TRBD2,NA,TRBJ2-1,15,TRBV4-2,ASSHTAGGSSYNEQF
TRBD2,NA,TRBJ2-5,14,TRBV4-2,ASSNFGSGSGETQY
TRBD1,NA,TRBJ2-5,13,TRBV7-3,ASSLSDRAHETQY
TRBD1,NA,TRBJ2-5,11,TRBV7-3,ASSLGTGETQY
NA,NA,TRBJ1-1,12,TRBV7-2,ASSLANLNTEAF
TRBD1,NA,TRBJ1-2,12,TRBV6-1,ASDLGQGVGGYT
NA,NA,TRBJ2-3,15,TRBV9,ASSAGELRSSTDTQY
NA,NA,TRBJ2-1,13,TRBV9,ASSVSGIPYNEQF
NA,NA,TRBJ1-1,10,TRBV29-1,SVVVGDTEAF
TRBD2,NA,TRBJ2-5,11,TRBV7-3,ASSFREGETQY
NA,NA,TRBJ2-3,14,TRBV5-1,ASSLGQGGGTDTQY
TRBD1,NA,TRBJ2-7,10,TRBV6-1,ASSRQGNEQY
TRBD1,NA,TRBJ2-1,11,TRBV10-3,AMGQGTYNEQF
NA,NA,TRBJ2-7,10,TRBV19,ASRGDANEQY
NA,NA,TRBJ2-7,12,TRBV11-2,ASSPGTRSYEQY
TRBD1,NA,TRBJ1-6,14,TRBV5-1,ASRQTPGQGNSPLH
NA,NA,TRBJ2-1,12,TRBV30,AFSGPPNYNEQF
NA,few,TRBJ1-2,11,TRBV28,ASSPGDGYGYT
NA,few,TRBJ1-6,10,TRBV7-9,ASSFGNSPLH
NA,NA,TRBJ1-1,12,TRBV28,ASSSPGRGNEAF
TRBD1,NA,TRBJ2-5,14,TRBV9,ASSALGQGAWETQY
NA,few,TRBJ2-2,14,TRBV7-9,ASSRLRGGYPGELF
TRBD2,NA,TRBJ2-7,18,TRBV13,ASSPARGRASGKSSYEQY
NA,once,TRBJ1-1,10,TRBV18,ASSPVDLEAF
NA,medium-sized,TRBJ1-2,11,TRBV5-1,ASSLDTNYGYT
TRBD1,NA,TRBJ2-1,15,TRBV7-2,ASSLAPTGNSYNEQF
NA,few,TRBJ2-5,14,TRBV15,ATSRERGGGGETQY
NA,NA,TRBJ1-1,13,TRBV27,ASSLFRTANTEAF
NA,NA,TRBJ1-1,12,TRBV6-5,ASSPFRSDTEAF
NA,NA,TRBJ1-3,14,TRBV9,ASSLRPSLRENTIY
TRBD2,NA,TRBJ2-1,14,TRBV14,ASSGLAGGSYNEQF
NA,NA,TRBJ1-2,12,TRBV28,ASSLGAHLYGYT
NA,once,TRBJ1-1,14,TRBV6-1,ASSEGPVWGNTEAF
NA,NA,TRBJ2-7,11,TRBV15,ATSNNRGGEQY
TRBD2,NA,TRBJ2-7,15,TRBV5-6,ASSFFSSTSRTYEQY
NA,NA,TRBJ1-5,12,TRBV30,AWNLGSGNQPQH
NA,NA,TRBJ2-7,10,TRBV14,ASSHEGYEQY
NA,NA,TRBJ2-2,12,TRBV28,ASIMGGNTGELF
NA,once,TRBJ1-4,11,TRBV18,ASSPTANEKLF
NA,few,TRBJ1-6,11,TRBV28,ASSLKDNSPLH
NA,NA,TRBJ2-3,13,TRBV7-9,ASSSTGSGFDTQY
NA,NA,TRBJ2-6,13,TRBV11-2,ASSFGDSGANVLT
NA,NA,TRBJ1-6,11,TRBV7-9,ALGKEEGSPLH
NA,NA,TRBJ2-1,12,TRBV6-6,ASSYSEWSGEQF